Below are 7 T cell receptor beta chains sequenced from a single sample in a study of cytomegalovirus exposure and HLA in healthy donors. The method was immunoSEQ multiplex PCR; TCRdb's version includes in-frame clones alone and lacks a portion of them. The sample lists 200,000 or so clones, over 80% occurring once. Sample: PBMCs. These receptor sequences come from a woman between 18 and 29 years old in good health and CMV-seronegative.

The chain links TRBV7-8 to TRBJ2-1, with 8 bases that match TRBD2. V lost 8 bases and J lost 4; bases outside the gene matches: 4. The CDR3 sequence is 13 residues long. In germline, CDR1 is SGHVS, CDR2 FQNEAQ. Here the CDR3 reads CASSGGDYNEQFF. The CDR3 DNA reads as TGTGCCAGCTCCGGGGGGGATTACAATGAGCAGTTCTTC.

This clone was seen only once. This chain links TRBV27 with TRBJ2-5; D is perhaps TRBD2 (6 bases). Trimming stripped 5 bases from V and 5 bases from J, with 6 bases between. Germline V gives CDR1 MNHEY, CDR2 SMNVEV (reference sequence). This CDR3 spans 11 amino acids. Here the CDR3 reads CASSAGETQYF. As DNA, the CDR3 is TGTGCCAGCAGTGCGGGGGAGACCCAGTACTTC.

J is TRBJ1-5 and V is TRBV28; D gene uncertain. CDR3 size: 15 residues. The V and J ends lost 3 bases and 3 bases respectively, with 12 bases between them. Germline V CDR1 and CDR2: MDHEN, SYDVKM. The CDR3 bases are TGTGCCAGCAGTTTTATGTATATTGACAATCAGCCCCAGCATTTT. It specifies CASSFMYIDNQPQHF. The full variable domain, rest sourced from reference TRBV28 and TRBJ1-5, is DVKVTQSSRYLVKRTGEKVFLECVQDMDHENMFWYRQDPGLGLRLIYFSYDVKMKEKGDIPEGYSVSREKKERFSLILESASTNQTSMYLCASSFMYIDNQPQHFGDGTRLSIL.

This clone was counted a few times. The chain uses TRBV7-3 and TRBJ1-2, with D possibly being TRBD1 (5 bases). V gave up 2 bases and J gave up 6 bases, with 10 bases separating them. This CDR3 has 13 amino acids. Germline loops: CDR1 SGHTA, CDR2 FQGTGA. The CDR3 loop is CASSLQGGDGYTF. The DNA of the CDR3 is TGTGCCAGCAGCTTACAGGGAGGCGATGGCTACACCTTC.

CDR3 in amino acids: CASSTGERSTGELFF. The CDR3 DNA reads TGTGCCAGTTCAACAGGCGAACGGAGCACCGGGGAGCTGTTTTTT. The chain couples TRBV19 to TRBJ2-2; D possibly corresponds to TRBD1 (5 bases). The V end was cut by 8 bases, the J end by 4 bases, with 17 bases between. Germline loops: CDR1 LNHDA, CDR2 SQIVND (reference sequence). CDR3 length: 15 residues.

In its sample, this clone was seen once. This chain connects TRBV29-1 to TRBJ2-7, with 7 positions matching TRBD1. CDR1 is SQVTM and CDR2 is ANQGSEA in the germline V gene. Unmatched junction bases numbered 2, after V lost 6 bases and J lost 6 bases. CDR3 size: 10 residues. The CDR3 DNA follows: TGCAGCGTGACAGGGCGCGAGCAGTACTTC. Protein product: CSVTGREQYF.

This clone was counted once. The chain has TRBV5-1 and TRBJ2-7; D perhaps matches TRBD1 (5 bases). Between the trimmed V and J ends, which lost 1 base and 2 bases, there was a span of 13 bases. Germline CDR1 SGHRS, CDR2 YFSETQ. The CDR3 has 15 amino acids. The CDR3: CASSLRTKSTYEQYF. The CDR3 coding sequence is TGCGCCAGCAGCTTGAGGACAAAAAGTACCTACGAGCAGTACTTC.